The next 25 T cell receptor beta chains were all read from a single sample in a study of PD-L1 blockade in urothelial cancer. The time point here: pretreatment peripheral blood. Method: immunoSEQ multiplex PCR; TCRdb's copy keeps in-frame clones and lacks some. The sample carries 85,000 to 90,000 clones, 70% to 90% recorded once. The specimen was PBMCs, collected around atezolizumab (anti-PD-L1) treatment. These receptors were collected from a man in his 60s with urothelial cancer.

The CDR3 reads CASSSRLAGGYNEQFF. The CDR3, as DNA: TGTGCCAGCAGTTCCCGACTAGCGGGCGGTTACAATGAGCAGTTCTTC. The chain is built from TRBV28 and TRBJ2-1; 10 bases line up with TRBD2. Germline V gene sequence: CDR1 MDHEN, CDR2 SYDVKM. This CDR3 spans 16 amino acids. The V segment lost 4 bases and the J segment 4 bases; nucleotides outside the gene matches: 7.

The chain carries TRBV28 and TRBJ2-7, with 8 bases identical to TRBD1. Germline assignment: CDR1 MDHEN and CDR2 SYDVKM. The CDR3 sequence is 13 residues long. V dropped 4 bases and J dropped 3; count of bases not matched to a gene: 2. The CDR3: CASSWTGNYEQYF. DNA for the CDR3: TGTGCCAGCAGTTGGACAGGGAACTACGAGCAGTACTTC.

This chain connects TRBV27 to TRBJ2-7; D is unclear. Germline CDR1 and CDR2: MNHEY and SMNVEV (reference sequence). V gave up 1 base and J gave up 6 bases, with 13 bases separating them. This CDR3 contains 14 residues. CDR3 loop: CASSLFVGSGEQYF. CDR3 nucleotides: TGTGCCAGCAGTTTATTTGTGGGCTCCGGCGAGCAGTACTTC.

This clone was counted between two and nine times. The CDR3 protein is CASSYGGRTNQPQHF. For the CDR3, the DNA is TGTGCCAGCAGTTACGGCGGCAGAACAAATCAGCCCCAGCATTTT. The gene calls are TRBV6-5 and TRBJ1-5; D gene unclear. The CDR3 is 15 amino acids. The V gene lost 2 bases and the J gene lost 4 bases, with 12 bases spanning the gap. Germline assignment: CDR1 MNHEY and CDR2 SVGAGI.

The V call is TRBV5-4, the J call TRBJ2-7; 12 bases align to TRBD2. This CDR3 comprises 15 residues. Germline V gene lookup returns CDR1 SGHNT and CDR2 YYREEE (reference sequence). The ends lost 3 bases at V and 6 bases at J; junction bases unmatched: 7. The CDR3 protein is CASSSGLAGISEQYF. CDR3 coding DNA: TGTGCCAGCAGCTCCGGACTAGCGGGAATAAGCGAGCAGTACTTC.

Note on this clone: At one end the junction does not follow the germline gene, possibly because of a read error. The CDR3 bases are TGTGCTAGCAGCTTAGCGGGGGGTAACCATGCCCAGTACTTC. Residues: CASSLAGGNHAQYF. This rearrangement joins TRBV7-7 to TRBJ2-5; TRBD2 matches 10 bases. The CDR3 runs 14 residues. Germline-derived CDR1 and CDR2 are SSHAT and FNYEAQ (reference sequence).

The CDR3, as DNA: TGTGCCAGCCTAGGGACTAGCGGGGGCAATGAGCAGTTCTTC. It specifies CASLGTSGGNEQFF. This chain uses TRBV19 with TRBJ2-1; 14 bases are a match to TRBD2. This CDR3 region has 14 residues. CDR1 and CDR2 from the germline V gene are LNHDA and SQIVND (reference sequence). V lost 9 bases, J lost 6 bases, and 4 bases stayed unmatched.

The chain carries TRBV10-2 and TRBJ2-7, with 10 bases lining up with TRBD1. The CDR3 length is 15 residues. Trimming at V came to 4 bases and at J to 1 base, leaving 4 bases not matched to a gene. Germline V lookup: CDR1 WSHSY, CDR2 SAAADI. For the CDR3, the DNA is TGCGCCAGCAGTGCGGGGGGACAGGGGTCCTACGAGCAGTACTTC. It translates to CASSAGGQGSYEQYF.

This sequence joins TRBV11-3 and TRBJ2-7, with TRBD1 matching over 12 bases. The germline V gene has CDR1 SGHNT and CDR2 YENEEA. The CDR3 extends over 16 amino acids. V was pared by 0 bases and J by 7 bases, with 7 bases of the junction left unmatched. The CDR3 bases are TGTGCCAGCAGCTTAGATCCGGGACAGGGGGCGATGGAGCAGTACTTC. Translated, it gives CASSLDPGQGAMEQYF.

The chain links TRBV2 to TRBJ2-5; 8 bases align to TRBD1. CDR1 SNHLY and CDR2 FYNNEI come from the germline V gene. The CDR3 extends over 13 amino acids. After removal of 10 bases from V and 1 base from J, the junction contained 5 bases not matched to a gene. In DNA, the CDR3 is TGTGCCACCGCTGGACAGGGCCAAGAGACCCAGTACTTC. Protein: CATAGQGQETQYF.

V usage is TRBV18 and J usage is TRBJ1-3; 9 bases agree with TRBD1. The V segment lost 0 bases and the J segment 0 bases; nucleotides outside the gene matches: 3. This CDR3 comprises 17 residues. Germline CDR1 reads KGHSH; CDR2 reads LQKENI. CDR3: CASSPPTGGSSGNTIYF. The CDR3 DNA follows: TGTGCCAGCTCACCACCGACAGGGGGGAGCTCTGGAAACACCATATATTTT.

This chain uses TRBV2 with TRBJ2-1; no clear D. CDR1 and CDR2 from the germline V gene are SNHLY and FYNNEI. The CDR3 runs 13 residues. V was trimmed by 6 bases and J by 0 bases, leaving 6 bases between them. The DNA of the CDR3 is TGTGCCAGCAGGGCCAACTCCTACAATGAGCAGTTCTTC. Amino acids: CASRANSYNEQFF. Drawing the rest from reference TRBV2 and TRBJ2-1, the complete variable domain is EPEVTQTPSHQVTQMGQEVILRCVPISNHLYFYWYRQILGQKVEFLVSFYNNEISEKSEIFDDQFSVERPDGSNFTLKIRSTKLEDSAMYFCASRANSYNEQFFGPGTRLTVL.

The rearrangement joins TRBV4-3 to TRBJ2-2, with D possibly matching TRBD1 (5 bases). Trimming took off 0 bases at V and 8 bases at J, with 13 bases between the two ends. The germline gives CDR1 LGHNA, CDR2 YSLEER. This CDR3 contains 15 residues. CDR3 sequence: CASSQEVRASGELFF. Here the CDR3 DNA reads TGCGCCAGCAGCCAAGAGGTCAGGGCGTCGGGGGAGCTGTTTTTT.

The chain has TRBV5-4 and TRBJ1-3; 7 nucleotides align to TRBD1. In germline, CDR1 is SGHNT, CDR2 YYREEE (reference sequence). The CDR3 length is 14 residues. The junction had 1 base not matched to a gene; V was cut back by 0 bases and J by 4 bases. The CDR3 is CASSLGQGGNTIYF. CDR3 DNA sequence: TGTGCCAGCAGCTTGGGACAGGGAGGAAACACCATATATTTT. The entire variable domain, with the rest obtained from reference TRBV5-4 and TRBJ1-3, is as follows: ETGVTQSPTHLIKTRGQQVTLRCSSQSGHNTVSWYQQALGQGPQFIFQYYREEENGRGNFPPRFSGLQFPNYSSELNVNALELDDSALYLCASSLGQGGNTIYFGEGSWLTVV.

On this clone: This sample includes further DNA sequences coding for the same CDR3. The chain has TRBV4-3 and TRBJ1-1; a possible D gene is TRBD1 (6 bases). The germline V and J ends were trimmed by 2 bases and 4 bases, with 8 bases remaining between them. The germline gives CDR1 LGHNA, CDR2 YSLEER. The CDR3 loop spans 13 amino acids. CDR3 residues: CASSQQGSTEAFF. The CDR3 region has the DNA TGCGCCAGCAGCCAACAGGGGAGCACTGAAGCTTTCTTT.

The V and J genes are TRBV9 and TRBJ2-5; a weak D match, TRBD2 (7 bases). Germline V gives CDR1 SGDLS, CDR2 YYNGEE. V shed 0 bases and J shed 1 base, with 16 bases lying between them. This CDR3 comprises 17 residues. The CDR3 bases are TGTGCCAGCAGCGTAGAGGGGGGGCGGTACACCCAAGAGACCCAGTACTTC. This translates into CASSVEGGRYTQETQYF.

Regarding this clone: The germline gene is not matched at one end of the junction; a read error may be the cause. The chain recombines TRBV6-5 with TRBJ2-7; 7 bases map to TRBD2. This CDR3 is 14 amino acids long. Germline V gene sequence: CDR1 MNHEY, CDR2 SVGAGI. The CDR3 nucleotides are TGTGCCAGCAGTATGGCGGGACTATCCTCCGAGCAGTACTTC. Encoded protein: CASSMAGLSSEQYF.

This clone is a singleton in its sample. Here the CDR3 DNA reads TGCGCCAGCAGCTTGGATGTAGCGGGTAAAGAGACCCAGTACTTC. Its translation: CASSLDVAGKETQYF. V is TRBV5-1 and J is TRBJ2-5; 7 nucleotides agree with TRBD2. The germline CDR1 and CDR2 sequences are SGHRS and YFSETQ. The CDR3 spans 15 residues. The V and J ends lost 0 bases and 3 bases, in that order; junction bases with no gene match: 5.

The chain employs TRBV19 and TRBJ2-1, with 8 bases aligning to TRBD2. Germline V gives CDR1 LNHDA, CDR2 SQIVND (reference sequence). Trimming took 1 base from V and 9 from J; bases not matched to a gene: 8. This CDR3 is built from 15 residues. DNA of the CDR3: TGTGCCAGTAGTATAGTAGCCGGGGGGGCTCGTGAGCAGTTCTTC. Amino acid sequence: CASSIVAGGAREQFF. The variable domain in full, with the rest retrieved from reference TRBV19 and TRBJ2-1, is DGGITQSPKYLFRKEGQNVTLSCEQNLNHDAMYWYRQDPGQGLRLIYYSQIVNDFQKGDIAEGYSVSREKKESFPLTVTSAQKNPTAFYLCASSIVAGGAREQFFGPGTRLTVL.

V gene TRBV7-3 combines with J gene TRBJ2-1; 10 bases line up with TRBD2. Germline trimming cut 8 bases from V and 8 bases from J; bases unmatched to any gene: 9. The germline V gene has CDR1 SGHTA and CDR2 FQGTGA. The CDR3 runs 14 residues. CDR3: CASAKGLAGDEQFF. The CDR3 DNA reads as TGTGCCAGCGCAAAGGGGCTAGCGGGAGATGAGCAGTTCTTC.

V gene TRBV7-9 combines with J gene TRBJ1-5; a weak D match, TRBD1 (5 bases). CDR1 and CDR2 from the germline V gene are SEHNR and FQNEAQ (reference sequence). The V end was cut by 1 base, the J end by 7 bases, with 17 bases between. There are 16 residues in the CDR3. Written as DNA, the CDR3 is TGTGCCAGCAGCTTAGGAGTAAGAGGGGAGGCCCAGCCCCAGCATTTT. Amino acids: CASSLGVRGEAQPQHF.

V usage is TRBV5-6 and J usage is TRBJ2-5; 10 nucleotides agree with TRBD2. J was trimmed by 0 bases and V by 1 base; bases with no gene match: 9. Germline V gives CDR1 SGHDT, CDR2 YYEEEE. The CDR3 is 18 residues long. The DNA for the CDR3 is TGTGCCAGCAGCTTGTGGCTAGCGGGAGTAGGGTACCAAGAGACCCAGTACTTC. Translation gives CASSLWLAGVGYQETQYF. The full variable domain, in which reference TRBV5-6 and TRBJ2-5 provide the parts outside the CDR3, is DAGVTQSPTHLIKTRGQQVTLRCSPKSGHDTVSWYQQALGQGPQFIFQYYEEEERQRGNFPDRFSGHQFPNYSSELNVNALLLGDSALYLCASSLWLAGVGYQETQYFGPGTRLLVL.

The rearrangement joins TRBV11-2 to TRBJ2-3, with 9 bases that match TRBD1. Per germline, CDR1 SGHAT and CDR2 FQNNGV. With 4 bases clipped from V and 5 bases from J, the junction kept 7 bases outside the gene matches. CDR3 length equals 15 residues. The CDR3 DNA is TGTGCCAGCAGCTCCTACAGGGGGCGAGGAGATACGCAGTATTTT. Protein product: CASSSYRGRGDTQYF.

The chain is built from TRBV25-1 and TRBJ1-3, with 7 bases matching TRBD1. The CDR3 runs to 14 residues. The germline V gene has CDR1 MGHDK and CDR2 SYGVNS. J gave up 7 bases and V 3 bases, and 6 bases lay outside the gene matches. CDR3 sequence reads: CASSDRTGGNTIYF. As DNA, the CDR3 is TGTGCCAGCAGTGACAGGACAGGAGGGAACACCATATATTTT. The full variable domain, rest sourced from reference TRBV25-1 and TRBJ1-3, is EADIYQTPRYLVIGTGKKITLECSQTMGHDKMYWYQQDPGMELHLIHYSYGVNSTEKGDLSSESTVSRIRTEHFPLTLESARPSHTSQYLCASSDRTGGNTIYFGEGSWLTVV.

The CDR3 coding sequence is TGTGCCAGCAGCCAAGATCGCGGGAGCTACGAGCAGTACTTC. It is translated as CASSQDRGSYEQYF. The chain recombines TRBV14 with TRBJ2-7; 7 nucleotides align to TRBD2. The V and J ends lost 0 bases and 3 bases, in that order; junction bases with no gene match: 2. Germline loops: CDR1 SGHDN, CDR2 FVKESK. The CDR3 runs to 14 residues.